The rows below give T cell receptor beta chains drawn from one sample of a study of blood T cell repertoires in COVID-19. The method was immunoSEQ multiplex PCR; TCRdb's version includes in-frame clones alone and lacks a portion of them. The sample has just over 250,000 clones; roughly 80% are singletons. Sequencing input: PBMCs or T cells enriched from blood (not recorded which). Receptors were obtained from a man aged 25 to 45 with acute COVID-19. Both conserved end residues are part of each CDR3. Fields, in order: CDR3 protein, CDR3 DNA, D gene, J gene, V gene, clone size. A D gene is named only where the DNA matches it firmly. Clone size is shown for a subset of rows, as once, few, many or a class of expanded clone.

CDR3aa: CASSFYGQHTDTQYF
CDR3nt: TGTGCCAGCAGCTTTTACGGACAGCACACAGATACGCAGTATTTT
d_gene: -
j_gene: TRBJ2-3
v_gene: TRBV7-9
abundance: -

CDR3aa: CASSSSGTGGDYNEQFF
CDR3nt: TGTGCCAGCAGTTCATCCGGGACAGGGGGCGACTACAATGAGCAGTTCTTC
d_gene: TRBD1
j_gene: TRBJ2-1
v_gene: TRBV28
abundance: -

CDR3aa: CASSAREQNNSPLHF
CDR3nt: TGTGCCAGCAGCGCGAGGGAACAGAATAATTCACCCCTCCACTTT
d_gene: -
j_gene: TRBJ1-6
v_gene: TRBV9
abundance: -

CDR3aa: CASSQRGQKTEAFF
CDR3nt: TGTGCCAGCAGCCAAAGAGGGCAAAAGACTGAAGCTTTCTTT
d_gene: -
j_gene: TRBJ1-1
v_gene: TRBV3-1/TRBV3-2
abundance: -

CDR3aa: CASSFSVTGELFF
CDR3nt: TGTGCCAGCAGTTTTAGCGTCACCGGGGAGCTGTTTTTT
d_gene: -
j_gene: TRBJ2-2
v_gene: TRBV6-2/TRBV6-3
abundance: -

CDR3aa: CASSSRPGTQYF
CDR3nt: TGTGCCAGCAGCTCCCGTCCGGGTACGCAGTATTTT
d_gene: -
j_gene: TRBJ2-3
v_gene: TRBV11-2
abundance: -

CDR3aa: CASSSRQGASKNIQYF
CDR3nt: TGTGCCAGCAGCTCAAGACAGGGGGCTTCCAAAAACATTCAGTACTTC
d_gene: TRBD1
j_gene: TRBJ2-4
v_gene: TRBV13
abundance: once

CDR3aa: CASSSARTGGPGYTF
CDR3nt: TGTGCCAGCAGCTCAGCCCGTACGGGAGGGCCGGGCTACACCTTC
d_gene: -
j_gene: TRBJ1-2
v_gene: TRBV11-2
abundance: -

CDR3aa: CASSFKGENRGYTF
CDR3nt: TGTGCCAGCAGCTTTAAGGGGGAGAACAGAGGCTACACCTTC
d_gene: -
j_gene: TRBJ1-2
v_gene: TRBV5-4
abundance: -

CDR3aa: CASSYVVNTEAFF
CDR3nt: TGTGCCAGCAGTTACGTAGTGAACACTGAAGCTTTCTTT
d_gene: -
j_gene: TRBJ1-1
v_gene: TRBV6-6
abundance: -

CDR3aa: CASSQEGDMGTSGKYTDTQYF
CDR3nt: TGCGCCAGCAGCCAAGAGGGGGACATGGGGACTAGCGGGAAGTACACAGATACGCAGTATTTT
d_gene: TRBD2
j_gene: TRBJ2-3
v_gene: TRBV4-1
abundance: -

CDR3aa: CASVSSGGPADTQYF
CDR3nt: TGTGCCAGCGTTTCATCGGGAGGGCCCGCAGATACGCAGTATTTT
d_gene: TRBD2
j_gene: TRBJ2-3
v_gene: TRBV14
abundance: -

CDR3aa: CASSQQALNTGTGREKLFF
CDR3nt: TGTGCCAGCAGCCAGCAAGCTCTCAACACCGGGACAGGGCGAGAAAAACTGTTTTTT
d_gene: TRBD1
j_gene: TRBJ1-4
v_gene: TRBV4-2
abundance: -

CDR3aa: CASSLAGESYNEQFF
CDR3nt: TGTGCCAGCAGCTTAGCGGGAGAATCCTACAATGAGCAGTTCTTC
d_gene: -
j_gene: TRBJ2-1
v_gene: TRBV7-2
abundance: -

CDR3aa: CASSQDRVRTTEAFF
CDR3nt: TGTGCCAGCAGCCAAGACAGGGTAAGGACAACTGAAGCTTTCTTT
d_gene: TRBD1
j_gene: TRBJ1-1
v_gene: TRBV11-1
abundance: few

CDR3aa: CASSSRESTEAFF
CDR3nt: TGTGCCAGCAGTTCGCGGGAGAGCACTGAAGCTTTCTTT
d_gene: -
j_gene: TRBJ1-1
v_gene: TRBV6-5
abundance: few

CDR3aa: CASSPGTIIFF
CDR3nt: TGTGCCAGCAGTCCCGGGACTATCATTTTCTTC
d_gene: TRBD2
j_gene: TRBJ2-1
v_gene: TRBV6-5
abundance: -

CDR3aa: CASSPGQGKMNTEAFF
CDR3nt: TGTGCCAGCAGCCCCGGACAGGGAAAGATGAACACTGAAGCTTTCTTT
d_gene: TRBD1
j_gene: TRBJ1-1
v_gene: TRBV3-1/TRBV3-2
abundance: once

CDR3aa: CASSAVTSGEETQYF
CDR3nt: TGTGCCAGCAGCGCCGTGACTAGCGGGGAAGAGACCCAGTACTTC
d_gene: TRBD2
j_gene: TRBJ2-5
v_gene: TRBV9
abundance: -

CDR3aa: CASSFRGSTEAFF
CDR3nt: TGTGCCAGCAGCTTCCGAGGGAGTACTGAAGCTTTCTTT
d_gene: -
j_gene: TRBJ1-1
v_gene: TRBV5-8
abundance: -

CDR3aa: CASSHQDSATNEKLFF
CDR3nt: TGTGCCAGCAGTCACCAGGACAGTGCAACTAATGAAAAACTGTTTTTT
d_gene: -
j_gene: TRBJ1-4
v_gene: TRBV9
abundance: -

CDR3aa: CASSSTWGDSPEKLFF
CDR3nt: TGTGCCAGCAGCTCCACGTGGGGGGACAGTCCTGAAAAACTGTTTTTT
d_gene: TRBD1
j_gene: TRBJ1-4
v_gene: TRBV7-8
abundance: -

CDR3aa: CASSFGGEQFF
CDR3nt: TGTGCCAGCAGCTTCGGAGGGGAGCAGTTCTTC
d_gene: -
j_gene: TRBJ2-1
v_gene: TRBV7-9
abundance: -

CDR3aa: CASSRDSSYGYTF
CDR3nt: TGTGCCAGCAGCCGAGACAGCAGTTATGGCTACACCTTC
d_gene: -
j_gene: TRBJ1-2
v_gene: TRBV7-6
abundance: -

CDR3aa: CASSQDRGTGLAGSSSYNEQFF
CDR3nt: TGTGCCAGCAGCCAAGATAGGGGAACGGGACTAGCGGGTTCCAGCTCCTACAATGAGCAGTTCTTC
d_gene: TRBD2
j_gene: TRBJ2-1
v_gene: TRBV14
abundance: -

CDR3aa: CASSFRRGGNTGELFF
CDR3nt: TGTGCCAGCAGCTTTAGGCGGGGGGGGAACACCGGGGAGCTGTTTTTT
d_gene: TRBD2
j_gene: TRBJ2-2
v_gene: TRBV11-3
abundance: -

CDR3aa: CATSGSGGLLNEQFF
CDR3nt: TGTGCCACCAGCGGTAGCGGGGGGCTTCTGAATGAGCAGTTCTTC
d_gene: TRBD2
j_gene: TRBJ2-1
v_gene: TRBV15
abundance: -

CDR3aa: CASSQDGGGRGYNEQFF
CDR3nt: TGTGCCAGCAGCCAAGACGGGGGCGGGAGGGGCTACAATGAGCAGTTCTTC
d_gene: TRBD2
j_gene: TRBJ2-1
v_gene: TRBV4-2
abundance: -

CDR3aa: CASSLEGVRTEAFF
CDR3nt: TGCGCCAGCAGCTTGGAGGGGGTTCGGACTGAAGCTTTCTTT
d_gene: -
j_gene: TRBJ1-1
v_gene: TRBV5-1
abundance: -

CDR3aa: CASSDPRSGYSDTQYF
CDR3nt: TGTGCCAGTAGTGACCCCCGGTCGGGGTATTCTGATACGCAGTATTTT
d_gene: -
j_gene: TRBJ2-3
v_gene: TRBV19
abundance: -

CDR3aa: CASSVTGTGGGETQYF
CDR3nt: TGCGCCAGCAGCGTCACCGGGACAGGGGGTGGAGAGACCCAGTACTTC
d_gene: TRBD1
j_gene: TRBJ2-5
v_gene: TRBV5-1
abundance: -

CDR3aa: CASSQMTGGYGYTF
CDR3nt: TGTGCCAGCAGCCAAATGACAGGGGGCTATGGCTACACCTTC
d_gene: TRBD1
j_gene: TRBJ1-2
v_gene: TRBV4-2
abundance: -

CDR3aa: CASSLPGLGGYTF
CDR3nt: TGTGCCAGCAGCTTACCGGGATTGGGTGGCTACACCTTC
d_gene: -
j_gene: TRBJ1-2
v_gene: TRBV7-8
abundance: few

CDR3aa: CASSLGGATNEKLFF
CDR3nt: TGTGCCAGCAGTTTAGGCGGTGCAACTAATGAAAAACTGTTTTTT
d_gene: -
j_gene: TRBJ1-4
v_gene: TRBV28
abundance: many

CDR3aa: CASRRQVGEKLFF
CDR3nt: TGTGCCAGCAGAAGACAGGTGGGCGAAAAACTGTTTTTT
d_gene: -
j_gene: TRBJ1-4
v_gene: TRBV6-5
abundance: many

CDR3aa: CATSRDSTPGSYNEQFF
CDR3nt: TGTGCCACCAGCCGGGACTCCACACCAGGCTCCTACAATGAGCAGTTCTTC
d_gene: -
j_gene: TRBJ2-1
v_gene: TRBV24-1
abundance: -

CDR3aa: CASSLLADTQYF
CDR3nt: TGTGCCAGCAGCTTGCTTGCAGATACGCAGTATTTT
d_gene: -
j_gene: TRBJ2-3
v_gene: TRBV5-4
abundance: -

CDR3aa: CASTSPYGYTF
CDR3nt: TGTGCCAGCACCTCCCCCTATGGCTACACCTTC
d_gene: -
j_gene: TRBJ1-2
v_gene: TRBV5-4
abundance: -

CDR3aa: CATAWTGNQPQHF
CDR3nt: TGTGCCACCGCATGGACAGGCAATCAGCCCCAGCATTTT
d_gene: -
j_gene: TRBJ1-5
v_gene: TRBV6-5
abundance: -

CDR3aa: CATLRGEDGYTF
CDR3nt: TGTGCTACCTTGCGGGGGGAGGATGGCTACACCTTC
d_gene: -
j_gene: TRBJ1-2
v_gene: TRBV6-5
abundance: once